This T cell receptor (beta chain) was captured by sequencing in a study of blood T cells in healthy people across ages. A word on this clonotype: No antigen is known for it.

Together with a sample-barcoded 5' primer, a J-beta primer mix was included in a second PCR lasting about 6 to 11 cycles. No fewer than 2.5 million CDR3-containing paired-end reads came from each sample. TCRdb passed the 5' RACE reads through MiXCR, listing each CDR3 protein once. The repertoire consists of about 650,000 distinct CDR3 sequences, with about 32% occurring once and the leading ten covering roughly 15%. General study findings and limits: With unsorted PBMCs, a conclusive comparison of naive versus antigen-experienced cells was not possible. With naive T cell percentage, TCR beta diversity showed a strong correlation. CMV status of donors was unknown, possibly confounding expanded clonotype changes.

Trimming shortened V by 0 bases and J by 7 bases, and 12 bases separated the two germline ends. Germline CDR1 is MNHNS and CDR2 is SASEGT. The CDR3 length is 14 residues. The chain combines TRBV6-1 with TRBJ1-2; D is perhaps TRBD1 (5 bases). Sequencing input: blood. The sequence derives from a woman of 80 years or more in good health. The CDR3 DNA reads as TGTGCCAGCAGTGAAGCACCGGGGACGAGTGGCTACACCTTC. This gives the protein CASSEAPGTSGYTF.